The clone carrying this TCR beta chain came up a few times. Antigen unknown. Libraries for TCR beta were made by quantitative 5'-RACE with molecular barcodes. TCRdb called the 5' RACE reads again in MiXCR, with one record for every CDR3 protein. Here the sample spans 750,000 to 850,000 distinct CDR3 sequences, around 11% being singletons. Trimming removed 6 bases at V and 3 bases at J, with 11 bases between. There are 13 residues in the CDR3. Germline CDR1 reads SEHNR; CDR2 reads FQNEAQ (reference sequence). This entry is derived from a study of CD8 T cells in ankylosing spondylitis. Study-level findings and limits: Significant enrichment of disease-linked clones was reportedly seen in matched ankylosing spondylitis synovial fluid. Some motif variants had been reported before (in reactive arthritis synovial fluid and blood). There was a TCR beta motif, made of several highly homologous variants, that appeared characteristic of ankylosing spondylitis blood.

This TCR was recovered from a male donor with ankylosing spondylitis. The sequencing sample was made of blood, either unsorted or a sorted T cell fraction (not recorded which). This rearrangement joins TRBV7-9 to TRBJ2-5, with D tentatively TRBD1 (7 bases). CDR3 nucleotides: TGTGCCAGCAGGATCAGGGGGGAAGAGACCCAGTACTTC. It codes for CASRIRGEETQYF. Full variable domain (rest looked up from reference TRBV7-9 and TRBJ2-5): DTGVSQNPRHKITKRGQNVTFRCDPISEHNRLYWYRQTLGQGPEFLTYFQNEAQLEKSRLLSDRFSAERPKGSFSTLEIQRTEQGDSAMYLCASRIRGEETQYFGPGTRLLVL.